A single sample gave rise to the 16 T cell receptor beta chains below, sequenced in a study of T cell repertoires in cytomegalovirus infection (dated by TCRdb to between 2018 and 2021). The meaning of the sample's treatment or condition label: in vitro stimulation with specific CMV peptide epitopes to enrich CMV-specific T cells. The sequencer listed for this sample is Illumina HiSeq 1500. TCRdb redid the processing of the public reads, applying fastp at Q25 and MiXCR, and retained in-frame beta chains. Every entry covers one CDR3 protein and lists the most common genes and DNA from its rows. The sample table shows about a million distinct CDR3 sequences, and around 32% are seen once. Roughly 13% of the sample comes from the top ten. These receptors' antigens are unknown. The sequencing used cultured CD8+ T cells from PBMCs, collected from culture after CMV antigen stimulation. The source is a human donor in good health (CMV status not recorded). Some clones in this sample may be carry-over from other donors' samples.

The rearrangement uses TRBV12-3 or TRBV12-4 and TRBJ2-1; TRBD2 aligns across 11 bases. V lost 3 bases to trimming and J lost 7 bases; unmatched junction nucleotides: 8. The CDR3 is made up of 16 amino acids. CDR3 amino acids: CASSLTASGGLNEQFF. The CDR3 nucleotides are TGTGCCAGCAGTTTGACGGCTAGCGGGGGGCTGAATGAGCAGTTCTTC.

The gene calls are TRBV29-1 and TRBJ1-2; D is ambiguous. Germline V lookup: CDR1 SQVTM, CDR2 ANQGSEA. V lost 3 bases and J 3 bases, leaving 14 bases between the germline ends. CDR3 length: 14 residues. CDR3 bases: TGCAGCGTTGAGTCGCGGGGAGAGTACTATGGCTACACCTTC. Amino acids: CSVESRGEYYGYTF. The variable domain in full, completed from reference TRBV29-1 and TRBJ1-2, reads SAVISQKPSRDICQRGTSLTIQCQVDSQVTMMFWYRQQPGQSLTLIATANQGSEATYESGFVIDKFPISRPNLTFSTLTVSNMSPEDSSIYLCSVESRGEYYGYTFGSGTRLTVV.

The rearrangement links TRBV18 to TRBJ2-2; perhaps TRBD2 as D (7 bases). CDR1 is KGHSH, CDR2 LQKENI, per germline. V was shortened by 3 bases and J by 1 base, with 15 bases between the two germline ends. The CDR3 spans 17 residues. For the CDR3, the DNA is TGTGCCAGCTCACCCCTCTTCGGGGGGCAGAACACCGGGGAGCTGTTTTTT. It codes for CASSPLFGGQNTGELFF. Based on the CDR3 plus reference TRBV18 and TRBJ2-2, the full variable domain is NAGVMQNPRHLVRRRGQEARLRCSPMKGHSHVYWYRQLPEEGLKFMVYLQKENIIDESGMPKERFSAEFPKEGPSILRIQQVVRGDSAAYFCASSPLFGGQNTGELFFGEGSRLTVL.

The chain carries TRBV6-6 and TRBJ2-1; 7 nucleotides agree with TRBD1. The ends lost 7 bases at V and 1 base at J; junction bases unmatched: 7. The CDR3 consists of 15 residues. Germline V gene sequence: CDR1 MNHNY, CDR2 SVGAGI (reference sequence). The CDR3 coding sequence is TGTGCCAGCAATCTCGAGGGGGCATCCTACAATGAGCAGTTCTTC. Translation gives CASNLEGASYNEQFF.

This clonotype was seen a few times. The V and J genes are TRBV12-3 or TRBV12-4 and TRBJ1-1; 12 nucleotides align to TRBD1. This CDR3 has 16 residues. The ends lost 3 bases at V and 0 bases at J; junction bases unmatched: 2. CDR3 sequence: CASSFGTGGLNTEAFF. For the CDR3, the DNA is TGTGCCAGCAGTTTTGGGACAGGGGGCTTGAACACTGAAGCTTTCTTT.

The table lists this clonotype with a few counts. This sequence joins TRBV6-5 and TRBJ2-5; 9 bases fit TRBD2. Near its end, the DNA agrees better with TRBJ2-3, so the J call may be wrong. The CDR3 spans 11 residues. Germline CDR1 MNHEY, CDR2 SVGAGI. This CDR3 is CASSSSGAQYF. For the CDR3, the DNA is TGTGCCAGCAGTTCTAGCGGGGCGCAGTATTTT.

As DNA, the CDR3 is TGTGCCAGTAGTATAGCGCGAGGTCGAGGGTTTTACACAGATACGCAGTATTTT. It yields the protein CASSIARGRGFYTDTQYF. The V gene is TRBV19, the J gene TRBJ2-3, with a weak D call TRBD2 (5 bases). V lost 1 base and J lost 2, with 19 bases in between. Per the germline V gene, CDR1 is LNHDA and CDR2 is SQIVND (reference sequence). The CDR3 spans 18 residues.

This chain's CDR3 is CASAALQAFF. The CDR3 DNA is TGTGCCAGCGCCGCACTGCAAGCTTTCTTT. V and J are TRBV12-3 or TRBV12-4 and TRBJ1-1; D uncertain. Deletions cut 8 bases from V and 9 bases from J, with 10 bases between. This CDR3 spans 10 amino acids.

The V gene is TRBV19, the J gene TRBJ2-3; D possibly matches TRBD1 or TRBD2 (5 bases each). Trimming pared 7 bases from V and 4 bases from J, leaving 9 bases between. The CDR3 sequence is 12 residues long. Germline V lookup: CDR1 LNHDA, CDR2 SQIVND (reference sequence). This chain's CDR3 is CASIGDPDTQYF. The CDR3 DNA is TGTGCCAGTATCGGGGACCCAGATACGCAGTATTTT.

In its sample, this clonotype was seen a few times. The V and J genes are TRBV6-1 and TRBJ2-5; possible D gene TRBD2, 6 bases. V dropped 6 bases and J dropped 0 bases, with 14 bases sitting between them. The germline gives CDR1 MNHNS, CDR2 SASEGT. The CDR3 has 15 residues. This CDR3 reads CASSPEGRYQETQYF. DNA for the CDR3: TGTGCCAGCAGCCCGGAGGGGCGGTACCAAGAGACCCAGTACTTC.

The genes are TRBV7-6 and TRBJ1-5; 8 positions match TRBD1. This CDR3 has 15 residues. The germline CDR1 and CDR2 sequences are SGHVS and FNYEAQ. With 5 bases clipped from V and 6 bases from J, the junction kept 9 bases outside the gene matches. CDR3 sequence: CASSGGGQGGQPQHF. CDR3 bases: TGTGCCAGCAGCGGCGGCGGACAGGGAGGTCAGCCCCAGCATTTT.

In its sample, this clonotype was seen a few times. V and J are TRBV6-5 and TRBJ2-7; D remains unclear. V was pared by 2 bases and J by 2 bases, with 10 bases between. The CDR3 contains 14 residues. CDR1 is MNHEY, CDR2 SVGAGI, per germline. The CDR3 loop is CASSYGRIPYEQYF. The CDR3 coding sequence is TGTGCCAGCAGTTACGGCAGGATCCCCTACGAGCAGTACTTC.

This clonotype was counted a few times. The chain has TRBV28 and TRBJ2-1, with unresolved D. This CDR3 is built from 15 residues. CDR1 and CDR2 from the germline V gene are MDHEN and SYDVKM. The V gene lost 2 bases and the J gene lost 0 bases, with 8 bases spanning the gap. The CDR3 here is CASSLRAISYNEQFF. CDR3 nucleotide sequence: TGTGCCAGCAGTTTAAGGGCTATCTCCTACAATGAGCAGTTCTTC.

The V call is TRBV6-2 or TRBV6-3, the J call TRBJ1-1; unclear D gene. This CDR3 has 14 amino acids. Germline V gene lookup returns CDR1 MNHEY and CDR2 SVGEGT. Trimming pared 5 bases from V and 1 base from J, leaving 11 bases between. CDR3 nucleotides: TGTGCCAGCAGTCCCCCTCGCAGGAACACTGAAGCTTTCTTT. Translating it yields CASSPPRRNTEAFF.

This sequence joins TRBV6-1 and TRBJ2-1, with D perhaps TRBD1 (6 bases). Per germline, CDR1 MNHNS and CDR2 SASEGT. V was cut by 4 bases and J by 7 bases, with 11 bases left in between. CDR3 length: 13 residues. The CDR3 loop reads CASSGSRGNEQFF. In DNA form, the CDR3 reads TGTGCCAGCAGTGGTAGCAGGGGTAATGAGCAGTTCTTC.

This chain connects TRBV7-4 to TRBJ2-1; D possibly uses TRBD1 or TRBD2 (5 bases each). The CDR3 is 16 residues long. Trimming pared 5 bases from V and 0 bases from J, leaving 14 bases between. CDR1 is SGHVT and CDR2 is SQSDAQ in the germline V gene. Written as DNA, the CDR3 is TGTGCCAGCAGCCCGAGGGACCATAGCTCCTACAATGAGCAGTTCTTC. This encodes CASSPRDHSSYNEQFF.